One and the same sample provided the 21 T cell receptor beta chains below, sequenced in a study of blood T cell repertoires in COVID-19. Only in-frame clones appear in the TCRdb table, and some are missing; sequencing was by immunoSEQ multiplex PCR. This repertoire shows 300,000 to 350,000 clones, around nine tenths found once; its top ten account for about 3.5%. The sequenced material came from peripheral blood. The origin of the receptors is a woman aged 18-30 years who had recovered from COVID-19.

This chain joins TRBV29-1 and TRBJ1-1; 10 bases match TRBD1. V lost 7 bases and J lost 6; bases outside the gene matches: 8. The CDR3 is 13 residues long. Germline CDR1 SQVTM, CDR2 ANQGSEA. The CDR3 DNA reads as TGCAGCGCACCACCGGGACAGGGGTCTGAAGCTTTCTTT. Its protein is CSAPPGQGSEAFF.

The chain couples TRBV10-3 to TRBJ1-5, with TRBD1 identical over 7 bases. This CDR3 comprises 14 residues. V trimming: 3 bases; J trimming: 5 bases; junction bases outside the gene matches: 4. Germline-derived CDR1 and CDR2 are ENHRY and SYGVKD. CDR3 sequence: CAISEQGQDQPQHF. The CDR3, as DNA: TGTGCCATCAGTGAACAGGGGCAGGATCAGCCCCAGCATTTT.

The CDR3 sequence: CASSLSTGMTEAFF. Here the CDR3 DNA reads TGCGCCAGCAGCTTGTCTACAGGGATGACTGAAGCTTTCTTT. The rearrangement joins TRBV5-1 to TRBJ1-1; maybe TRBD1 (6 bases). The length of the CDR3 is 14 residues. CDR1 and CDR2 from the germline V gene are SGHRS and YFSETQ. V was pared by 1 base and J by 5 bases, with 12 bases between.

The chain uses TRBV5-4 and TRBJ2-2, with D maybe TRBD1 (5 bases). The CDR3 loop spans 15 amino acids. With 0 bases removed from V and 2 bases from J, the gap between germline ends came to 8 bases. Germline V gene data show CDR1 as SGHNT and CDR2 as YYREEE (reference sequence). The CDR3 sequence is CASSLGGANTGELFF. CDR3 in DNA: TGTGCCAGCAGCTTGGGGGGCGCAAACACCGGGGAGCTGTTTTTT.

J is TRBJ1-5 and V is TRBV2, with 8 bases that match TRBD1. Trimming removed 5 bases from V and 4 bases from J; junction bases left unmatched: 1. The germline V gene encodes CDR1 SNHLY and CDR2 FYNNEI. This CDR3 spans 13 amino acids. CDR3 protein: CASSRQGNQPQHF. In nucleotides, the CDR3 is TGTGCCAGCAGTCGACAGGGGAATCAGCCCCAGCATTTT.

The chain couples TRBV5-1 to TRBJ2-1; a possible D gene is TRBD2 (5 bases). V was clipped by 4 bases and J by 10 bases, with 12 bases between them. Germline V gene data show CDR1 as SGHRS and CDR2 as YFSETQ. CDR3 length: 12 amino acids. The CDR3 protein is CASSAGSGEQFF. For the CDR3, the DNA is TGCGCCAGCAGCGCCGGGTCGGGAGAGCAGTTCTTC.

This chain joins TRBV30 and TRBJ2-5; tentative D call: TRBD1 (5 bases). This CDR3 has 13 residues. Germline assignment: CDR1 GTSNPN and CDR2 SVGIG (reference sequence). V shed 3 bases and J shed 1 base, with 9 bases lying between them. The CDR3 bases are TGTGCCTGGAGCCGACAGTCCCAAGAGACCCAGTACTTC. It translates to CAWSRQSQETQYF.

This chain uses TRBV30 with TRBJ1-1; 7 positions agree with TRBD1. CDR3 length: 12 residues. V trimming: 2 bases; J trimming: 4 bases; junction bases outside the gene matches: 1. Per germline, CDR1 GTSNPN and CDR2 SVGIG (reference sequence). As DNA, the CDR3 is TGTGCCTGGAGTAACAGGGGCACTGAAGCTTTCTTT. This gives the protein CAWSNRGTEAFF.

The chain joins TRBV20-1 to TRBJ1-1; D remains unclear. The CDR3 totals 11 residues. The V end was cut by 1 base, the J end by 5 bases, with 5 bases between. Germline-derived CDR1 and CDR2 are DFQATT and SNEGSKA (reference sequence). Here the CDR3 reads CSARVLTEAFF. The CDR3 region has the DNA TGCAGTGCTAGAGTCTTGACTGAAGCTTTCTTT.

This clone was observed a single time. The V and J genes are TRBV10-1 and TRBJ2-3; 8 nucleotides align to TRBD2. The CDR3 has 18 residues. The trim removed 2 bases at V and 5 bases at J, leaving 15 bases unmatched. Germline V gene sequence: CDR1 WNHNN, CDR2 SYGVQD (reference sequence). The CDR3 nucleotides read TGCGCCAGCAGTGAGAGTAGGAAGCGGGAGCCACTTCGAGATACGCAGTATTTT. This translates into CASSESRKREPLRDTQYF.

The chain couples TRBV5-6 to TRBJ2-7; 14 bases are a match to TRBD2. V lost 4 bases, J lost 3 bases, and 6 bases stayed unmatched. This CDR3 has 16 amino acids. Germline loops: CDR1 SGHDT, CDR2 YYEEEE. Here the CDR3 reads CASSQGLAGASYEQYV. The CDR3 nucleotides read TGTGCCAGCAGCCAGGGACTAGCGGGAGCGAGCTACGAGCAGTACGTC.

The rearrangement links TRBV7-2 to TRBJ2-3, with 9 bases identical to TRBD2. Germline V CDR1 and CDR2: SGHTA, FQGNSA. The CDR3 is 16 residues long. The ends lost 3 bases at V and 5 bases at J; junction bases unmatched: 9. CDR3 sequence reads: CASSLYSGSGGDTQYF. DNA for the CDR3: TGTGCCAGCAGCTTGTATAGCGGGAGTGGTGGAGATACGCAGTATTTT.

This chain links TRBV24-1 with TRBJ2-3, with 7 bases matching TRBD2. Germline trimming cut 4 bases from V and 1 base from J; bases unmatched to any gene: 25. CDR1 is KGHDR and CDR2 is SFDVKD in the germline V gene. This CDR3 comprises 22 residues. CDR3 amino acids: CATSDFIILGEGLELGTDTQYF. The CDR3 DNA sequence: TGTGCCACCAGTGACTTTATCATCCTCGGGGAGGGCCTGGAGTTGGGCACAGATACGCAGTATTTT.

CDR3 in amino acids: CASSVNLQGSGNTIYF. CDR3 nucleotides: TGTGCCAGCAGCGTAAACCTACAGGGGTCTGGAAACACCATATATTTT. The chain recombines TRBV7-8 with TRBJ1-3; 7 nucleotides agree with TRBD1. Losses at the gene ends were 5 bases for V and 1 base for J; bases not matched to a gene: 8. This CDR3 has 16 amino acids. Germline-derived CDR1 and CDR2 are SGHVS and FQNEAQ. The full variable domain, its missing parts supplied by reference TRBV7-8 and TRBJ1-3, is GAGVSQSPRYKVAKRGQDVALRCDPISGHVSLFWYQQALGQGPEFLTYFQNEAQLDKSGLPSDRFFAERPEGSVSTLKIQRTQQEDSAVYLCASSVNLQGSGNTIYFGEGSWLTVV.

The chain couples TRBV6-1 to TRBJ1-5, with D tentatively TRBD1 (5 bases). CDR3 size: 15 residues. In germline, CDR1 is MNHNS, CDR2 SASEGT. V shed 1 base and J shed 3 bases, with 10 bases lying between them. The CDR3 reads CASSEGSRVNQPQHF. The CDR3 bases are TGTGCCAGCAGTGAAGGTAGCAGGGTCAATCAGCCCCAGCATTTT.

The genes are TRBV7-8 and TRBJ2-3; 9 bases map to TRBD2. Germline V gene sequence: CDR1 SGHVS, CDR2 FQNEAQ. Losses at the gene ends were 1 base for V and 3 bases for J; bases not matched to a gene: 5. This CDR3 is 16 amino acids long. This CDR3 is CASSLDLAGSTDTQYF. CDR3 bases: TGTGCCAGCAGCTTAGACCTAGCGGGGTCTACAGATACGCAGTATTTT.

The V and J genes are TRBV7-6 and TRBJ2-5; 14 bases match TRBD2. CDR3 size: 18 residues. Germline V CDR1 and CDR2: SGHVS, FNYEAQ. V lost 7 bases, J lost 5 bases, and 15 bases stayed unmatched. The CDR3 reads CASTQGLAGEGPQETQYF. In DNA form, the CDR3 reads TGTGCCAGCACCCAGGGACTAGCGGGAGAGGGCCCTCAGGAGACCCAGTACTTC. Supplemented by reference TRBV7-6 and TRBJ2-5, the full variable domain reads GAGVSQSPRYKVTKRGQDVALRCDPISGHVSLYWYRQALGQGPEFLTYFNYEAQQDKSGLPNDRFSAERPEGSISTLTIQRTEQRDSAMYRCASTQGLAGEGPQETQYFGPGTRLLVL.

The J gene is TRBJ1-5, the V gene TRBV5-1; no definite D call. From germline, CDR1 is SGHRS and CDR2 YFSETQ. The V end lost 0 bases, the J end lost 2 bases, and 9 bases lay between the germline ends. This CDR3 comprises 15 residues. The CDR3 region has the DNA TGCGCCAGCAGCTTGGCGGGGTTACGCAATCAGCCCCAGCATTTT. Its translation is CASSLAGLRNQPQHF.

CDR3 region: CASSGRGVDTEAFF. The CDR3 DNA is TGTGCCAGCAGCGGGAGAGGGGTCGACACTGAAGCTTTCTTT. The chain is built from TRBV6-5 and TRBJ1-1; possible D gene TRBD1, 5 bases. This CDR3 spans 14 amino acids. Germline assignment: CDR1 MNHEY and CDR2 SVGAGI. V lost 6 bases, J lost 3 bases, and 14 bases lay in between.

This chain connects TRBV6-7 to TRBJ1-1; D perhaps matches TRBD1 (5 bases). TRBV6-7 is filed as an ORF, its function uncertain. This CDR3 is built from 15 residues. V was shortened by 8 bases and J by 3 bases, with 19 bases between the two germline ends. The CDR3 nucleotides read TGTGCCAGCCGAGGTCAGGGAATGGCGTACACTGAAGCTTTCTTT. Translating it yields CASRGQGMAYTEAFF.

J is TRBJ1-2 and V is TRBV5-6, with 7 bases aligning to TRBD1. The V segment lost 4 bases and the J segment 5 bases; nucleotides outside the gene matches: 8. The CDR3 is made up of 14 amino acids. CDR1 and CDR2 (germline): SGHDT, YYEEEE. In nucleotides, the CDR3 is TGTGCCAGCAGCCAAGGCAGGGGGTTATATGGCTACACCTTC. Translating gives CASSQGRGLYGYTF.